This T cell receptor (beta chain) was observed in a study of T cell responses to AZD1222 COVID-19 vaccine. Libraries were prepared by immunoSEQ multiplex PCR; TCRdb keeps only in-frame clonotypes and omits some of them. The table includes around 94,000 clones, roughly 86% detected once. Germline V CDR1 and CDR2: SGHAT, FQNNGV. The CDR3 extends over 19 amino acids. V gave up 0 bases and J gave up 1 base; unmatched junction bases: 14. V gene TRBV11-2 combines with J gene TRBJ2-7; 8 positions agree with TRBD1. The material was peripheral blood, obtained on day 0 of AZD1222 vaccination. The TCR originated in an adult in good health. This CDR3 reads CASSLDGSLGQAKSYEQYF. The CDR3 DNA sequence: TGTGCCAGCAGCTTAGATGGGTCTCTGGGACAGGCGAAATCCTACGAGCAGTACTTC.